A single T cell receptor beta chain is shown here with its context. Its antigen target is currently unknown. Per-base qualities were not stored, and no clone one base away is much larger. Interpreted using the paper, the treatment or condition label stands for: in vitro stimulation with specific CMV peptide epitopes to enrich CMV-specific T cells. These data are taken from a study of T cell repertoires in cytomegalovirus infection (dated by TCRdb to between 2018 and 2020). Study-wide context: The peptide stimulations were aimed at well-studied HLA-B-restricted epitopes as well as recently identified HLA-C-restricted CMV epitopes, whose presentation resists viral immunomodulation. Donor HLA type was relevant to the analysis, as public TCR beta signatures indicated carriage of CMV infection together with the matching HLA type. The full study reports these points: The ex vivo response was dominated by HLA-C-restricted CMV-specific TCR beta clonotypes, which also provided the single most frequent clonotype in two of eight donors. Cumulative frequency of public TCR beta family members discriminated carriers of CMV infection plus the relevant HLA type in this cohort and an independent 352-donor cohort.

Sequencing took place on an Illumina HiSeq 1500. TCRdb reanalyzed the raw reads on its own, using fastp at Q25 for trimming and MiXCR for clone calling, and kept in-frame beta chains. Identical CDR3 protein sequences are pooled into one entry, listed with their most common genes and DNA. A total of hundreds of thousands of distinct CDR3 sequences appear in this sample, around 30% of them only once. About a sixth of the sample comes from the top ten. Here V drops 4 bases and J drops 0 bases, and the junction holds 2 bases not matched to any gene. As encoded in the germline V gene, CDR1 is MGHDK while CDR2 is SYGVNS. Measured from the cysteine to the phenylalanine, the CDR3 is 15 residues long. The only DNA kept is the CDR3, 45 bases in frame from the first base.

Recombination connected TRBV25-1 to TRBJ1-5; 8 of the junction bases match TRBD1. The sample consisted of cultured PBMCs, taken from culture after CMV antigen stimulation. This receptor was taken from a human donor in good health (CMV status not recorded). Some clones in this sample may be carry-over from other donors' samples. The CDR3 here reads CASSGGQGSNQPQHF. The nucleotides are TGTGCCAGCAGTGGAGGACAGGGTAGCAATCAGCCCCAGCATTTT.